The clone carrying this T cell receptor (beta chain) was seen at least ten times. Researchers barred patients who had uncontrolled infection, other autoimmune disease, pregnancy or lactation. Amplified TCR beta CDR3 regions came from RNA transcripts. First-round RT-PCR of the TCR CDR3 relied on the HTBI primer set. TCRdb re-derived calls from the multiplex PCR reads in MiXCR, one entry per CDR3 protein. The repertoire includes a few hundred thousand distinct CDR3 sequences, approximately 14% of them detected once, and 20% sits in the top ten. V shed 0 bases and J 5 bases; nucleotides not matched to a gene: 4. Per the germline V gene, CDR1 is SGHRS and CDR2 is YFSETQ. This CDR3 is built from 15 residues. This sample was included in a study of T cells in Graves' hyperthyroidism and ophthalmopathy.

The material sequenced was blood. This TCR was recovered from a woman in her twenties or thirties with Graves' ophthalmopathy. The chain carries TRBV5-1 and TRBJ2-1; 8 positions agree with TRBD2. CDR3 sequence reads: CASSLVQRGNNEQFF. In nucleotides, the CDR3 is TGCGCCAGCAGCTTGGTTCAGCGGGGGAACAATGAGCAGTTCTTC.